This is a list of T cell receptor beta chains from one sample in a study of blood T cell repertoires in COVID-19. Generated by immunoSEQ multiplex PCR, the TCRdb table keeps only in-frame clones and is missing some. This table holds around 57,000 clones, approximately 89% found once. The sample consisted of peripheral blood. The origin of the receptors is a human donor in a cohort sampled during active COVID-19. The CDR3 runs from the conserved cysteine through the conserved F or W. The D gene is left open where the match is weak. Clone size, where shown, is once, few, many, or a class for clones that have expanded.

J gene: TRBJ1-1; V gene: TRBV2; clone size: NA; D gene: NA; CDR3 protein: CASSEYRARTEAFF; CDR3 DNA: TGTGCCAGCAGTGAATACAGGGCGAGGACTGAAGCTTTCTTT
J gene: TRBJ1-5; V gene: TRBV19; clone size: NA; D gene: NA; CDR3 protein: CASSQGPNQPQHF; CDR3 DNA: TGTGCCAGTTCTCAGGGGCCCAATCAGCCCCAGCATTTT
J gene: TRBJ1-5; V gene: TRBV5-8; clone size: NA; D gene: NA; CDR3 protein: CASSQQGYGNQPQHF; CDR3 DNA: TGTGCCAGCAGTCAACAGGGATACGGCAATCAGCCCCAGCATTTT
J gene: TRBJ1-1; V gene: TRBV2; clone size: NA; D gene: NA; CDR3 protein: CASSASPTENVFF; CDR3 DNA: TGTGCCAGCAGCGCGTCGCCTACTGAGAATGTTTTCTTT
J gene: TRBJ1-1; V gene: TRBV6-1; clone size: once; D gene: NA; CDR3 protein: CASSESGRGEAFF; CDR3 DNA: TGTGCCAGCAGTGAGTCAGGAAGGGGAGAAGCTTTCTTT
J gene: TRBJ1-1; V gene: TRBV6-5; clone size: NA; D gene: NA; CDR3 protein: CASRHPQGFNTEAFF; CDR3 DNA: TGTGCCAGCAGACATCCGCAGGGTTTCAACACTGAAGCTTTCTTT
J gene: TRBJ1-1; V gene: TRBV5-1; clone size: NA; D gene: TRBD1; CDR3 protein: CASSLAYRGRNTEAFF; CDR3 DNA: TGCGCCAGCAGCCTAGCATACAGGGGACGGAACACTGAAGCTTTCTTT
J gene: TRBJ2-6; V gene: TRBV9; clone size: NA; D gene: NA; CDR3 protein: CASSVDRFRGANVLTF; CDR3 DNA: TGTGCCAGCAGCGTAGATCGGTTTCGAGGGGCCAACGTCCTGACTTTC
J gene: TRBJ2-1; V gene: TRBV3-1/TRBV3-2; clone size: NA; D gene: NA; CDR3 protein: CASSQMGGSYNEQFF; CDR3 DNA: TGTGCCAGCAGCCAAATGGGGGGCTCCTACAATGAGCAGTTCTTC
J gene: TRBJ2-3; V gene: TRBV10-1; clone size: once; D gene: TRBD2; CDR3 protein: CASSFSGTGTDTQYF; CDR3 DNA: TGCGCCAGCAGTTTTAGCGGGACCGGCACAGATACGCAGTATTTT
J gene: TRBJ1-4; V gene: TRBV7-2; clone size: few; D gene: NA; CDR3 protein: CASSLVVATNEKLFF; CDR3 DNA: TGTGCCAGCAGCTTAGTCGTCGCGACTAATGAAAAACTGTTTTTT
J gene: TRBJ2-2; V gene: TRBV2; clone size: NA; D gene: TRBD2; CDR3 protein: CASRPGLAGGAGELFF; CDR3 DNA: TGTGCCAGCAGACCGGGACTAGCGGGAGGCGCCGGGGAGCTGTTTTTT
J gene: TRBJ2-7; V gene: TRBV12-3/TRBV12-4; clone size: NA; D gene: NA; CDR3 protein: CASNVLGGEQYF; CDR3 DNA: TGTGCCAGCAATGTACTGGGGGGCGAGCAGTACTTC
J gene: TRBJ1-5; V gene: TRBV9; clone size: NA; D gene: NA; CDR3 protein: CASSLTGVNGQPQHF; CDR3 DNA: TGTGCCAGCAGCTTAACGGGGGTCAATGGTCAGCCCCAGCATTTT
J gene: TRBJ2-2; V gene: TRBV15; clone size: NA; D gene: TRBD1; CDR3 protein: CATGQYTGELFF; CDR3 DNA: TGTGCCACGGGACAGTACACCGGGGAGCTGTTTTTT
J gene: TRBJ2-7; V gene: TRBV19; clone size: NA; D gene: TRBD1; CDR3 protein: CASSIGGTGQREQYF; CDR3 DNA: TGTGCCAGTAGTATAGGGGGGACAGGGCAACGCGAGCAGTACTTC
J gene: TRBJ1-2; V gene: TRBV27; clone size: NA; D gene: NA; CDR3 protein: CASMTGGYGYTF; CDR3 DNA: TGTGCCAGTATGACCGGCGGCTATGGCTACACCTTC
J gene: TRBJ1-3; V gene: TRBV2; clone size: NA; D gene: NA; CDR3 protein: CASSEAGRATIYF; CDR3 DNA: TGTGCCAGCAGTGAAGCCGGGCGGGCGACCATATATTTT
J gene: TRBJ1-1; V gene: TRBV11-1; clone size: NA; D gene: NA; CDR3 protein: CASSLAYSTEAFF; CDR3 DNA: TGTGCCAGCAGCTTAGCGTACAGCACTGAAGCTTTCTTT
J gene: TRBJ2-3; V gene: TRBV6-5; clone size: NA; D gene: TRBD2; CDR3 protein: CASSYSPSGGTQYF; CDR3 DNA: TGTGCCAGCAGTTACTCCCCGTCCGGGGGGACGCAGTATTTT
J gene: TRBJ2-6; V gene: TRBV7-8; clone size: NA; D gene: TRBD1; CDR3 protein: CASSFRDRGLSGANVLTF; CDR3 DNA: TGTGCCAGCAGCTTCCGGGACAGGGGGCTGTCGGGGGCCAACGTCCTGACTTTC
J gene: TRBJ1-5; V gene: TRBV11-3; clone size: NA; D gene: TRBD1; CDR3 protein: CASSLENRGLGPYSNQPQHF; CDR3 DNA: TGTGCCAGCAGCTTGGAAAACAGGGGACTTGGGCCTTATAGCAATCAGCCCCAGCATTTT
J gene: TRBJ2-1; V gene: TRBV19; clone size: NA; D gene: TRBD2; CDR3 protein: CASSTTSGRPNEQFF; CDR3 DNA: TGTGCCAGTAGTACCACTAGCGGGAGGCCCAATGAGCAGTTCTTC
J gene: TRBJ2-7; V gene: TRBV5-4; clone size: NA; D gene: NA; CDR3 protein: CVSSPRGFYEQYF; CDR3 DNA: TGTGTCAGCAGCCCGCGAGGGTTTTACGAGCAGTACTTC
J gene: TRBJ1-4; V gene: TRBV9; clone size: NA; D gene: NA; CDR3 protein: CASSVGQINEKLFF; CDR3 DNA: TGTGCCAGCAGCGTAGGCCAGATTAATGAAAAACTGTTTTTT
J gene: TRBJ1-1; V gene: TRBV6-5; clone size: NA; D gene: TRBD1; CDR3 protein: CASSLDRVRTEAFF; CDR3 DNA: TGTGCCAGCAGCCTAGACAGGGTGAGGACTGAAGCTTTCTTT
J gene: TRBJ1-5; V gene: TRBV19; clone size: NA; D gene: TRBD1; CDR3 protein: CASSPGTGPNQPQHF; CDR3 DNA: TGTGCCAGTAGTCCTGGGACAGGTCCTAATCAGCCCCAGCATTTT
J gene: TRBJ2-3; V gene: TRBV6-6; clone size: NA; D gene: NA; CDR3 protein: CASRVGSSTDTQYF; CDR3 DNA: TGTGCCAGCAGGGTCGGTTCTAGCACAGATACGCAGTATTTT
J gene: TRBJ2-5; V gene: TRBV5-1; clone size: NA; D gene: NA; CDR3 protein: CASSLGGPQETQYF; CDR3 DNA: TGCGCCAGCAGCTTGGGGGGGCCCCAAGAGACCCAGTACTTC
J gene: TRBJ1-6; V gene: TRBV7-8; clone size: NA; D gene: NA; CDR3 protein: CASSLGPDSYSPLHF; CDR3 DNA: TGTGCCAGCAGCTTAGGGCCGGACAGTTATTCACCCCTCCACTTT
J gene: TRBJ1-1; V gene: TRBV7-9; clone size: NA; D gene: NA; CDR3 protein: CASSLLQGRLNTEAFF; CDR3 DNA: TGTGCCAGCAGTCTTTTACAGGGTCGTTTGAACACTGAAGCTTTCTTT
J gene: TRBJ2-1; V gene: TRBV7-2; clone size: NA; D gene: NA; CDR3 protein: CASSLGRTRFHNEQFF; CDR3 DNA: TGTGCCAGCAGCTTAGGGCGGACAAGGTTCCACAATGAGCAGTTCTTC
J gene: TRBJ2-7; V gene: TRBV6-2/TRBV6-3; clone size: NA; D gene: TRBD2; CDR3 protein: CASSYSGSSYEQYF; CDR3 DNA: TGTGCCAGCAGTTATAGCGGGAGCTCCTACGAGCAGTACTTC
J gene: TRBJ1-6; V gene: TRBV6-5; clone size: NA; D gene: NA; CDR3 protein: CASRARSNSPLHF; CDR3 DNA: TGTGCCAGCAGGGCCAGGTCTAATTCACCCCTCCACTTT
J gene: TRBJ2-7; V gene: TRBV2; clone size: once; D gene: TRBD1; CDR3 protein: CASSLRDRGLFRDEQYF; CDR3 DNA: TGTGCCAGCAGTCTCCGGGACAGGGGGCTGTTCAGGGACGAGCAGTACTTC
J gene: TRBJ2-5; V gene: TRBV5-5; clone size: NA; D gene: TRBD1; CDR3 protein: CASSLDRAVKTQYF; CDR3 DNA: TGTGCCAGCAGCTTAGACAGGGCGGTAAAGACCCAGTACTTC
J gene: TRBJ1-3; V gene: TRBV7-2; clone size: once; D gene: NA; CDR3 protein: CASSPLYGGDSGNTIYF; CDR3 DNA: TGTGCCAGCAGCCCCCTTTACGGGGGAGACTCTGGAAACACCATATATTTT
J gene: TRBJ2-7; V gene: TRBV4-2; clone size: NA; D gene: NA; CDR3 protein: CASSQDPQGEFYEQYF; CDR3 DNA: TGTGCCAGCAGCCAAGATCCCCAGGGCGAATTCTACGAGCAGTACTTC